The T cell receptor beta chain under discussion was sequenced for a study of blood T cell repertoires in COVID-19. Study information: Sample material is recorded as cDNA or gDNA derived from T cells, B-cell-depleted T cells, or PBMCs.

Method: immunoSEQ multiplex PCR; TCRdb's copy keeps in-frame clones and lacks some. Of around 130,000 clones in the sample, 84% were seen once. The CDR3 is 15 amino acids. The germline CDR1 and CDR2 sequences are SGHTS and YDEGEE. Trimming removed 1 base from V and 3 bases from J, with 10 bases in between. Material: peripheral blood. The chain employs TRBV5-8 and TRBJ1-4; possible D gene TRBD1, 5 bases. The origin of this receptor is a human donor in a cohort sampled during active COVID-19. Here the CDR3 DNA reads TGTGCCAGCAGCTTGTTGACAGTAGCTAATGAAAAACTGTTTTTT. Translated, it gives CASSLLTVANEKLFF.